Below, 24 T cell receptor beta chains from the same sample are listed, as sequenced in a study of CD8 T cells in ankylosing spondylitis. Antigen specificity for these receptors is unknown. General study points: Ankylosing spondylitis blood appeared to be characterized by a TCR beta motif of under 10 highly homologous variants.

TCRdb reanalysed the 5' RACE reads using MiXCR and keeps one entry per CDR3 protein. Here the sample spans roughly 440,000 distinct CDR3 sequences, roughly 18% being singletons. The sample comprised blood, either unsorted or a sorted T cell fraction (not recorded which). These receptors were taken from a male donor with ankylosing spondylitis.

The gene calls are TRBV4-2 and TRBJ2-7, with TRBD2 identical over 12 bases. The CDR3 runs 15 residues. Germline loops: CDR1 LGHNA, CDR2 YNFKEQ. V lost 1 base, J lost 5 bases, and 3 bases stayed unmatched. The CDR3 DNA reads TGTGCCAGCAGCCAAGGGCTAGCGGGGGGGAACGAGCAGTACTTC. Translated: CASSQGLAGGNEQYF.

The chain uses TRBV4-1 and TRBJ1-2; D possibly corresponds to TRBD1 (5 bases). Germline assignment: CDR1 MGHRA and CDR2 YSYEKL. The CDR3 has 14 amino acids. V was pared by 4 bases and J by 5 bases, with 14 bases between. CDR3 sequence reads: CASSLLIREYGYTF. DNA for the CDR3: TGCGCCAGCAGCCTTCTGATCAGGGAGTATGGCTACACCTTC.

This clonotype was counted between two and nine times. The chain combines TRBV6-2 or TRBV6-3 with TRBJ1-5; TRBD1 matches 8 bases. The CDR3 runs to 15 residues. V shed 3 bases and J 7 bases; nucleotides not matched to a gene: 8. Germline V CDR1 and CDR2: MNHEY, SVGEGT. The CDR3 DNA reads TGTGCCAGCAGTTATGGCCAGGGGGCCGGCCAGCCCCAGCATTTT. Protein sequence: CASSYGQGAGQPQHF.

The chain recombines TRBV27 with TRBJ2-5; 9 bases map to TRBD1. This CDR3 region has 17 residues. CDR1 is MNHEY, CDR2 SMNVEV, per germline (reference sequence). The junction had 12 bases not matched to a gene; V was cut back by 4 bases and J by 3 bases. CDR3 DNA: TGTGCCAGCAGTTCGCACAGGGGGCGCGATTTTAAAGAGACCCAGTACTTC. It encodes CASSSHRGRDFKETQYF.

In DNA, the CDR3 is TGTGCCAGCAGCACGGGCTTGGGGGCTAGGGAAAAACTGTTTTTT. Its translation is CASSTGLGAREKLFF. The rearrangement joins TRBV7-2 to TRBJ1-4; D may be TRBD1 (6 bases). V dropped 5 bases and J dropped 8 bases, with 18 bases sitting between them. CDR3 length: 15 amino acids. Germline V gene data show CDR1 as SGHTA and CDR2 as FQGNSA.

The rearrangement links TRBV29-1 to TRBJ2-5; D is tentatively TRBD1 or TRBD2 (6 bases each). The CDR3 is 13 residues long. V was pared by 6 bases and J by 5 bases, with 16 bases between. From germline, CDR1 is SQVTM and CDR2 ANQGSEA. This CDR3 reads CSVLEGGAETQYF. The CDR3 DNA reads TGCAGCGTCCTTGAGGGGGGCGCGGAGACCCAGTACTTC.

The chain employs TRBV12-3 or TRBV12-4 and TRBJ2-1; TRBD2 aligns across 14 bases. The CDR3 extends over 17 amino acids. V shed 6 bases, J shed 0 bases, and the junction held 4 bases outside the gene matches. The CDR3, as DNA: TGTGCCAGCAGACCCGGGACTAGCGGGAGCTCCTACAATGAGCAGTTCTTC. This encodes CASRPGTSGSSYNEQFF.

This clonotype was detected a few times. The chain has TRBV7-2 and TRBJ1-4, with D unclear. Germline V lookup: CDR1 SGHTA, CDR2 FQGNSA. V lost 2 bases and J lost 7, with 11 bases in between. CDR3 length equals 14 residues. The CDR3 sequence is CASSLWGRGEKLFF. In nucleotides, the CDR3 is TGTGCCAGCAGCTTATGGGGTAGAGGTGAAAAACTGTTTTTT.

This clonotype has a handful of counts. The gene calls are TRBV5-5 and TRBJ1-2; D not resolved. CDR3 length equals 15 residues. Deletions cut 4 bases from V and 0 bases from J, with 13 bases between. The germline gives CDR1 SGHKS, CDR2 YYEKEE (reference sequence). CDR3 nucleotides: TGTGCCAGCAGCGCTGCGGGGAGCTCTAACTATGGCTACACCTTC. Its translation: CASSAAGSSNYGYTF.

The rearrangement uses TRBV5-1 and TRBJ1-4; D remains unclear. The CDR3 has 15 amino acids. V was cut by 4 bases and J by 0 bases, with 10 bases left in between. Germline CDR1 and CDR2: SGHRS and YFSETQ. CDR3 residues: CASSPRRATNEKLFF. The CDR3, as DNA: TGCGCCAGCAGCCCCCGGCGAGCAACTAATGAAAAACTGTTTTTT.

This clonotype was observed a handful of times. The V call is TRBV18, the J call TRBJ2-3; D is undetermined. Trimming cost V 3 bases and J 1 base, with 14 bases left between them. CDR1 is KGHSH, CDR2 LQKENI, per germline. The CDR3 sequence is 16 residues long. The CDR3 sequence is CASSPLAPPGTDTQYF. Here the CDR3 DNA reads TGTGCCAGCTCACCTCTGGCCCCCCCCGGCACAGATACGCAGTATTTT. Looking up the rest from reference TRBV18 and TRBJ2-3 gives the full variable domain: NAGVMQNPRHLVRRRGQEARLRCSPMKGHSHVYWYRQLPEEGLKFMVYLQKENIIDESGMPKERFSAEFPKEGPSILRIQQVVRGDSAAYFCASSPLAPPGTDTQYFGPGTRLTVL.

The table lists this clonotype with many counts. The chain employs TRBV10-3 and TRBJ2-1; 7 nucleotides align to TRBD2. The germline gives CDR1 ENHRY, CDR2 SYGVKD. This CDR3 region has 14 residues. J lost 6 bases, V lost 4 bases, and 6 bases had no gene match. The DNA of the CDR3 is TGTGCCATCAGTGCTAGCGGAGGACCCAATGAGCAGTTCTTC. It codes for CAISASGGPNEQFF.

This chain joins TRBV27 and TRBJ2-2; 12 bases line up with TRBD2. CDR1 is MNHEY and CDR2 is SMNVEV in the germline V gene (reference sequence). The CDR3 has 18 residues. V shed 5 bases, J shed 0 bases, and the junction held 7 bases outside the gene matches. The CDR3 protein is CASSRRLAGVANTGELFF. CDR3 sequence (DNA): TGTGCCAGCAGTCGGCGACTAGCGGGGGTCGCGAACACCGGGGAGCTGTTTTTT.

The V call is TRBV20-1, the J call TRBJ2-1, with a tentative D call TRBD2 (5 bases). Germline V gene sequence: CDR1 DFQATT, CDR2 SNEGSKA (reference sequence). Trimming took off 0 bases at V and 2 bases at J, with 14 bases between the two ends. This CDR3 has 16 residues. This CDR3 is CSARDLRAGTYNEQFF. CDR3 bases: TGCAGTGCTAGAGACCTCCGCGCGGGCACCTACAATGAGCAGTTCTTC.

This clonotype appeared a few times. The DNA for the CDR3 is TGTGCCAGCAGTCCGGAACAGGGCTTTGACTATGGCTACACCTTC. Amino acid sequence: CASSPEQGFDYGYTF. The rearrangement links TRBV28 to TRBJ1-2; D might be TRBD1 (6 bases). Trimming pared 5 bases from V and 3 bases from J, leaving 16 bases between. The CDR3 has 15 amino acids. The germline gives CDR1 MDHEN, CDR2 SYDVKM.

The gene calls are TRBV18 and TRBJ1-1; no definite D call. V shed 0 bases and J shed 11 bases, with 13 bases lying between them. The length of the CDR3 is 13 residues. Germline V lookup: CDR1 KGHSH, CDR2 LQKENI. The CDR3 spells CASSPPGSYRAFF. In nucleotides, the CDR3 is TGTGCCAGCTCACCACCGGGCTCATATCGCGCTTTCTTT.

The chain couples TRBV18 to TRBJ1-2; D not certain. V was clipped by 3 bases and J by 5 bases, with 13 bases between them. From germline, CDR1 is KGHSH and CDR2 LQKENI. The CDR3 loop spans 14 amino acids. CDR3 loop: CASSPKAEGYGYTF. In nucleotides, the CDR3 is TGTGCCAGCTCACCTAAGGCAGAAGGGTATGGCTACACCTTC.

The rearrangement uses TRBV4-1 and TRBJ1-5; no clear D gene. CDR1 is MGHRA and CDR2 is YSYEKL in the germline V gene. Between the trimmed V and J ends, which lost 1 base and 7 bases, there was a span of 14 bases. The length of the CDR3 is 15 residues. CDR3: CASSQGERQPQPQHF. The CDR3 DNA reads TGCGCCAGCAGCCAAGGAGAGCGGCAGCCCCAGCCCCAGCATTTT.

This clonotype was counted a few times. In DNA, the CDR3 is TGTGCCAGCAGCCGTCACCAGGGTCGAATGGCTTCTCAGCCCCAGCATTTT. This translates into CASSRHQGRMASQPQHF. V gene TRBV6-2 or TRBV6-3 combines with J gene TRBJ1-5; weak D call: TRBD1 (5 bases). CDR3 length: 17 residues. Deletions cut 6 bases from V and 6 bases from J, with 24 bases between. Per the germline V gene, CDR1 is MNHEY and CDR2 is SVGEGT.

This clonotype has just a few counts. The chain is built from TRBV6-1 and TRBJ2-2, with a possible D match to TRBD1 (6 bases). This CDR3 comprises 16 residues. With 7 bases removed from V and 6 bases from J, the gap between germline ends came to 21 bases. CDR1 and CDR2 from the germline V gene are MNHNS and SASEGT. This CDR3 is CASIKYAGARAGELFF. Here the CDR3 DNA reads TGTGCCAGCATCAAATACGCAGGGGCCAGGGCCGGGGAGCTGTTTTTT.

This clonotype was detected a few times. The rearrangement uses TRBV7-2 and TRBJ2-7, with D maybe TRBD1 (6 bases). The CDR3 totals 15 residues. Trimming pared 5 bases from V and 1 base from J, leaving 15 bases between. Germline CDR1 and CDR2: SGHTA and FQGNSA. This chain's CDR3 is CASSATGLPSYEQYF. Here the CDR3 DNA reads TGTGCCAGCAGCGCCACAGGGCTCCCTTCCTACGAGCAGTACTTC.

This clonotype was detected only once. The chain carries TRBV3-1 and TRBJ2-1; D perhaps matches TRBD1 (5 bases). The CDR3 is 15 amino acids. Germline lookup yields CDR1 LGHDT and CDR2 YNNKEL (reference sequence). The V and J ends lost 3 bases and 3 bases respectively, with 12 bases between them. The CDR3 DNA is TGTGCCAGCAGCCAGCAGGGAAGGAACTACAATGAGCAGTTCTTC. This translates into CASSQQGRNYNEQFF.

The chain has TRBV20-1 and TRBJ2-4, with 9 nucleotides matching TRBD2. V shed 5 bases and J 9 bases; nucleotides not matched to a gene: 14. CDR3 length: 15 residues. In germline, CDR1 is DFQATT, CDR2 SNEGSKA (reference sequence). This chain's CDR3 is CSASPRTSDLGIQYF. In DNA, the CDR3 is TGCAGTGCTTCCCCCCGGACTAGCGACCTGGGCATTCAGTACTTC.

This clonotype showed up just a few times. The J gene is TRBJ2-2, the V gene TRBV7-9, with D perhaps TRBD2 (6 bases). The V gene's germline CDR1 is SEHNR and CDR2 FQNEAQ (reference sequence). This CDR3 region has 16 residues. Between the trimmed V and J ends, which lost 8 bases and 3 bases, there was a span of 19 bases. The CDR3 reads CASGLAFSGDTGELFF. The CDR3 DNA reads as TGTGCCAGCGGCCTGGCGTTTTCGGGGGACACCGGGGAGCTGTTTTTT.